This T cell receptor beta chain emerged from a study of CD8 T cells in ankylosing spondylitis. This clonotype was seen once. MiXCR was run by TCRdb on the 5' RACE reads, yielding one entry per CDR3 protein. The sample includes 200,000 to 250,000 distinct CDR3 sequences, roughly a tenth of them seen just once. CDR3 length: 15 residues. V trimming: 5 bases; J trimming: 4 bases; junction bases outside the gene matches: 7. Germline values: CDR1 SEHNR, CDR2 FQNEAQ (reference sequence). The chain employs TRBV7-9 and TRBJ1-4; TRBD1 matches at 7 bases. This TCR was recovered from a male donor with ankylosing spondylitis or in good health (not recorded which). Source material: blood, either unsorted or a sorted T cell fraction (not recorded which). This CDR3 reads CASSNRDRDNEKLFF. Here the CDR3 DNA reads TGTGCCAGCAGCAACCGGGACAGAGATAATGAAAAACTGTTTTTT.